This section outlines one T cell receptor beta chain sequence together with its context. Its cognate antigen is unknown. Use of 60 Vbeta and 13 Jbeta primers characterized the PCR. This table comes from immunoSEQ multiplex PCR, and its TCRdb copy is limited to in-frame clones, with some not included. The sample contains approximately 110,000 clones, around 80% of which appear only once. This record comes from a study of cytomegalovirus exposure and HLA in healthy donors. Overall study findings and caveats: Reportedly, diagnosis of cytomegalovirus status by the classifier showed high specificity and sensitivity. The study flagged 150 to 200 TCR beta chains as cytomegalovirus-associated. HLA allele associations emerged for fewer than 20,000 TCR beta sequences in a later analysis, at 0.05 false discovery rate. For most TCR beta V segments, an earlier analysis put the productive rate at about 87% or about 30% of the time.

Trimming left V 3 bases short and J 7 bases short, with 12 bases between. Germline V gene sequence: CDR1 SGHVS, CDR2 FQNEAQ. The CDR3 loop spans 14 amino acids. Material for sequencing was PBMCs. This TCR derives from a man aged 35 to 55 in good health and CMV-seropositive. The chain has TRBV7-8 and TRBJ1-4; weak D call: TRBD1 (5 bases). In nucleotides, the CDR3 is TGTGCCAGCAGCTTCAGGGAGGGGAGTGAAAAACTGTTTTTT. This gives the protein CASSFREGSEKLFF.